This record looks at one T cell receptor beta chain sequence and its context. The antigen is not known. A much larger clonotype is one base distant, so this may be a read error. TCRdb called the 5' RACE reads again in MiXCR, with one record for every CDR3 protein. This table has around 220,000 distinct CDR3 sequences, roughly a tenth appearing once. The CDR3 is made up of 14 amino acids. CDR1 and CDR2 from the germline V gene are DFQATT and SNEGSKA (reference sequence). After removal of 6 bases from V and 3 bases from J, the junction contained 6 bases not matched to a gene. These data belong to a study of identical twins. Study-wide points: Twins shared beta out-of-frame sequences in excess, but this excess was weaker.

Input material: memory T cells sorted from blood. This TCR came from a man aged 50 to 59 in good health. J is TRBJ1-5 and V is TRBV20-1; TRBD1 aligns across 9 bases. CDR3 sequence (DNA): TGCAGTGCGTCCGGGACAGGGCCCAATCAGCCCCAGCATTTT. Its protein is CSASGTGPNQPQHF.